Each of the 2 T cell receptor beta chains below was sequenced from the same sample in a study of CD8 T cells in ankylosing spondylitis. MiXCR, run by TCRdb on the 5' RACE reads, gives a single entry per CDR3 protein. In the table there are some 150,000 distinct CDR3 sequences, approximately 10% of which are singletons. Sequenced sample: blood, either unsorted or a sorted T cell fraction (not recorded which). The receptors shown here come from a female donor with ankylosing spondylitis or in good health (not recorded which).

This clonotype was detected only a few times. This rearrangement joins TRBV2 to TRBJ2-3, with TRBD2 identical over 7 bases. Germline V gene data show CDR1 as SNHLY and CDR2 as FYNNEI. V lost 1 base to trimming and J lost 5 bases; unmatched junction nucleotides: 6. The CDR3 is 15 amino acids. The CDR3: CASSEETAGLDTQYF. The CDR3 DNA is TGTGCCAGCAGTGAAGAGACAGCGGGACTAGATACGCAGTATTTT.

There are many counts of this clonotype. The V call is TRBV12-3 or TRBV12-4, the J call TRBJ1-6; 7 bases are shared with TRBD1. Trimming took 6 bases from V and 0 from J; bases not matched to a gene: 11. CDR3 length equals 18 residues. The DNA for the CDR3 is TGTGCCAGCAGCCTCGTACAGGGGATTAGCTCCTATAATTCACCCCTCCACTTT. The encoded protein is CASSLVQGISSYNSPLHF.